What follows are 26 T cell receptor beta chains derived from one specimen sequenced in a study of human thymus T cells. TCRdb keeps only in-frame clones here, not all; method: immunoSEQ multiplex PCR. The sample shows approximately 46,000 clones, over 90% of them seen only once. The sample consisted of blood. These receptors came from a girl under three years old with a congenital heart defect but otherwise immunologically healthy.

The CDR3 sequence is CASSGGSEQYF. CDR3 coding DNA: TGTGCCAGCAGTGGGGGTTCGGAGCAGTACTTC. V and J are TRBV25-1 and TRBJ2-7; D gene ambiguous. Per the germline V gene, CDR1 is MGHDK and CDR2 is SYGVNS. This CDR3 region has 11 residues. Trimming took 4 bases from V and 7 from J, leaving 8 bases between them.

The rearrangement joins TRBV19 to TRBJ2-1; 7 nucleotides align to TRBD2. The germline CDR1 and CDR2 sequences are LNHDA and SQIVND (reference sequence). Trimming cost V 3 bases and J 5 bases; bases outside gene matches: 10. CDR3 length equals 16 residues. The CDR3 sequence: CASSIRLAALNNEQFF. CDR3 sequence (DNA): TGTGCCAGTAGTATTCGACTAGCAGCTCTCAACAATGAGCAGTTCTTC.

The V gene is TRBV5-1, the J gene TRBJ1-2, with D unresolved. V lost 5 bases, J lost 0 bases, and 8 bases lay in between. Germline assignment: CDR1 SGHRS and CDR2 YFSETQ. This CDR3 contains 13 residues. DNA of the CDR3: TGCGCCAGCAGGGCAGCAGCTAACTATGGCTACACCTTC. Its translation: CASRAAANYGYTF.

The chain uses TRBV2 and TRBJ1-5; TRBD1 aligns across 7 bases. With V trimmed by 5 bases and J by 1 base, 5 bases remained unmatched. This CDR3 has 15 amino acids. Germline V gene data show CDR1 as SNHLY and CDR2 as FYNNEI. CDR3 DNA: TGTGCCAGCAGTTACAGGGGACGAAGCAATCAGCCCCAGCATTTT. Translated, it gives CASSYRGRSNQPQHF.

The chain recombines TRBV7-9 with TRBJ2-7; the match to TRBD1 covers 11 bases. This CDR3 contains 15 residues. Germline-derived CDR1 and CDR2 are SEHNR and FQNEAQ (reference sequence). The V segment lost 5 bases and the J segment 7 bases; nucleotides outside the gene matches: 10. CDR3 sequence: CASSRPGQGVWEQYF. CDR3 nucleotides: TGTGCCAGCAGCCGACCGGGACAGGGGGTGTGGGAGCAGTACTTC.

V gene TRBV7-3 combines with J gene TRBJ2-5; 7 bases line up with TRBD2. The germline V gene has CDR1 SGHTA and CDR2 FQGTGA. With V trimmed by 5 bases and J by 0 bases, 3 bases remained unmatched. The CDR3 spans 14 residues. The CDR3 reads CASSPSGNQETQYF. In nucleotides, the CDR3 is TGTGCCAGCAGCCCTAGCGGCAACCAAGAGACCCAGTACTTC.

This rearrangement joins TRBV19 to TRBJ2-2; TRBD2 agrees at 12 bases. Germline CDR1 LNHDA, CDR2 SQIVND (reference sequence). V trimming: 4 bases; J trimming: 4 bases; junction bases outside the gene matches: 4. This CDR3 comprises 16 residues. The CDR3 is CASSNRLAGATGELFF. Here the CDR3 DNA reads TGTGCCAGTAGTAACCGACTAGCGGGAGCCACCGGGGAGCTGTTTTTT.

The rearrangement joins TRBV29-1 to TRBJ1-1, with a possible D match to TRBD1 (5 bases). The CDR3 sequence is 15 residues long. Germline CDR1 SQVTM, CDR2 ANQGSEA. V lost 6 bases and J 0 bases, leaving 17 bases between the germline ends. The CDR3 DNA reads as TGCAGCGTCCTACCCACCGGGACCTTGAACACTGAAGCTTTCTTT. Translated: CSVLPTGTLNTEAFF.

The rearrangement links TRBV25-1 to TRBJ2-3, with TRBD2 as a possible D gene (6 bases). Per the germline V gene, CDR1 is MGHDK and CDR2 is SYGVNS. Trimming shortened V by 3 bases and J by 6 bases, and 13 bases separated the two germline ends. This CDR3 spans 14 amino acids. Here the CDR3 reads CASSDRSGLDTQYF. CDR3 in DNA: TGTGCCAGCAGTGACCGCAGCGGGTTGGATACGCAGTATTTT.

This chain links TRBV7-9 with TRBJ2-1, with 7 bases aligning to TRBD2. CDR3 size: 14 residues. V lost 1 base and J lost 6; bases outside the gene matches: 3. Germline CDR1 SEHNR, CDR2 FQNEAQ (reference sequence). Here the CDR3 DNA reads TGTGCCAGCAGCTTAGTTCCGGGGGGCAATGAGCAGTTCTTC. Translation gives CASSLVPGGNEQFF.

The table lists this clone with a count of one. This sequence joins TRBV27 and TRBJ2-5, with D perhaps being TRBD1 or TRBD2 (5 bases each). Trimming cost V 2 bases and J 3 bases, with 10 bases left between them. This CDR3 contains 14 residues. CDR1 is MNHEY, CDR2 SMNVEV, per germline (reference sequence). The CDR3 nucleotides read TGTGCCAGCAGTTTAAAGGGGCGGGAAGAGACCCAGTACTTC. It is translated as CASSLKGREETQYF.

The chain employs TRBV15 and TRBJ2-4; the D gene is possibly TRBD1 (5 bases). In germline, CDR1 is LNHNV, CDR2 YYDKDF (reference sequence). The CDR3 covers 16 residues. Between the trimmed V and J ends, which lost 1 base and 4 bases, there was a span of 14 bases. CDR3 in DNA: TGTGCCACCAGCAGAGGGAAGGGGCGATCTAAAAACATTCAGTACTTC. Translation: CATSRGKGRSKNIQYF.

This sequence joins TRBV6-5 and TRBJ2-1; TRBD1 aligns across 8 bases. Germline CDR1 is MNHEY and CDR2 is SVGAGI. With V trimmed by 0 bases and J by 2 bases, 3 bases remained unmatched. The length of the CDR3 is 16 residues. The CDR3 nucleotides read TGTGCCAGCAGTTACTCGCGGACAGGGACCTACAATGAGCAGTTCTTC. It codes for CASSYSRTGTYNEQFF.

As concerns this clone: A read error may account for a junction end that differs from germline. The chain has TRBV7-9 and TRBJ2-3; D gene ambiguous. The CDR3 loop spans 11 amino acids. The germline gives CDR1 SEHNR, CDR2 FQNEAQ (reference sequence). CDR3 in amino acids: CASTLFDTQYF. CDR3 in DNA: TGTGCCAGCACCTTATTTGATACGCAGTATTTT.

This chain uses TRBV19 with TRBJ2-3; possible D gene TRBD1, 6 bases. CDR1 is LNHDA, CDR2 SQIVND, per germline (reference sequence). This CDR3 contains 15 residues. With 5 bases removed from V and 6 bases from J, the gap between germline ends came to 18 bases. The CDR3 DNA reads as TGTGCCAGTAGTGGTCGGCACCCTGGGGGCGATACGCAGTATTTT. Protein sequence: CASSGRHPGGDTQYF.

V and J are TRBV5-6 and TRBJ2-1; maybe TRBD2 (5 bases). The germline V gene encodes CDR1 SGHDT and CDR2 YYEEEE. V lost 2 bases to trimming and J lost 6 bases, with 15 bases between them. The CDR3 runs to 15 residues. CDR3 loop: CASSFSGIIGNEQFF. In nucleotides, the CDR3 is TGTGCCAGCAGCTTTTCGGGAATAATAGGCAATGAGCAGTTCTTC.

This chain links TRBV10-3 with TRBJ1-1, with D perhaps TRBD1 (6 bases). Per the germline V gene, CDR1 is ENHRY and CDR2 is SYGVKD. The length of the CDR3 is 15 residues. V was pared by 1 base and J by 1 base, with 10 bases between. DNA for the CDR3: TGTGCCATCAGTGAGTGGGGGGGCGGGAACACTGAAGCTTTCTTT. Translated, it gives CAISEWGGGNTEAFF.

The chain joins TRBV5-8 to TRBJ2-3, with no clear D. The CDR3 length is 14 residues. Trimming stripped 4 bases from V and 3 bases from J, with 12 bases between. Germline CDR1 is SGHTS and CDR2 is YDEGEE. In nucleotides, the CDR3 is TGTGCCAGCAGCCTGAACCCGGGTACAGATACGCAGTATTTT. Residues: CASSLNPGTDTQYF.

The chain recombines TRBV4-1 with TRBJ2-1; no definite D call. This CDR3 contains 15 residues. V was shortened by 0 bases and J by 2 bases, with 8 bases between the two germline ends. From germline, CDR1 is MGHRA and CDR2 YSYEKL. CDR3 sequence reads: CASSQDAVPYNEQFF. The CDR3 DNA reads TGCGCCAGCAGCCAAGATGCAGTCCCCTACAATGAGCAGTTCTTC.

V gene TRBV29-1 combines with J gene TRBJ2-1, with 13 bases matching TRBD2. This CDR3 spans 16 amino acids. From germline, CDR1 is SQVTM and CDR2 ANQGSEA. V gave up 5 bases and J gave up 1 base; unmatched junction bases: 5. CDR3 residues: CSVWTSGSKSYNEQFF. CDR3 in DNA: TGCAGCGTTTGGACTAGCGGGAGTAAATCCTACAATGAGCAGTTCTTC.

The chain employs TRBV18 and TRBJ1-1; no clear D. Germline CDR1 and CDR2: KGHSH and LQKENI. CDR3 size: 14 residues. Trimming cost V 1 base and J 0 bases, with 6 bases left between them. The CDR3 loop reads CASSPQAMNTEAFF. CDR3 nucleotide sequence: TGTGCCAGCTCACCACAGGCCATGAACACTGAAGCTTTCTTT.

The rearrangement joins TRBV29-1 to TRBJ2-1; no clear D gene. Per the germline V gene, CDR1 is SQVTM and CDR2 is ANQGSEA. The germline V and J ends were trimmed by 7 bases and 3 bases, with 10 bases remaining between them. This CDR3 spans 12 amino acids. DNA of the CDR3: TGCAGCGCGTCCAAATTCTACAATGAGCAGTTCTTC. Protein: CSASKFYNEQFF.

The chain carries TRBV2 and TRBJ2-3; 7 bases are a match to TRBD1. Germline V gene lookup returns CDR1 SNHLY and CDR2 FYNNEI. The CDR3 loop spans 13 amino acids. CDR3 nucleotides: TGTACACACACAGGACAGGTCCGGGATACGCAGTATTTT. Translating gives CTHTGQVRDTQYF.

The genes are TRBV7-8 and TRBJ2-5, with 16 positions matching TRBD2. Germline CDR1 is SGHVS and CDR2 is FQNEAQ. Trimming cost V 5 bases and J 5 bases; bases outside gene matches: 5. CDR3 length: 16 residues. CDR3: CASSGGTSGRGETQYF. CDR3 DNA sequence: TGTGCCAGCAGCGGAGGGACTAGCGGGAGGGGGGAGACCCAGTACTTC.

The CDR3 bases are TGTGCCACCAGCAGAGCAGGCACCAGCTATGGCTACACCTTC. This sequence encodes CATSRAGTSYGYTF. The chain joins TRBV15 to TRBJ1-2, with D unclear. The CDR3 sequence is 14 residues long. CDR1 LNHNV and CDR2 YYDKDF come from the germline V gene (reference sequence). Trimming pared 1 base from V and 4 bases from J, leaving 10 bases between.

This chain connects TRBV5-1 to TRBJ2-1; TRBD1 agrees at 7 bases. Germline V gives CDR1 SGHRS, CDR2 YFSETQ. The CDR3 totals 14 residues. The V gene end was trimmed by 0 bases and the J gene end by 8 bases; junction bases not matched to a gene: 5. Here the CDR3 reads CASSLAYRGHEQFF. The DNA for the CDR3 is TGCGCCAGCAGCTTGGCTTACAGGGGCCATGAGCAGTTCTTC.